The T cell receptor (beta chain) under discussion was sequenced for a study of cytomegalovirus exposure and HLA in healthy donors. The PCR made use of 60 Vbeta and 13 Jbeta primers. The method was immunoSEQ multiplex PCR; TCRdb's version includes in-frame clones alone and lacks a portion of them. The table lists 120,000 to 150,000 clones, roughly three fifths of them singletons. With 1 base removed from V and 7 bases from J, the gap between germline ends came to 16 bases. The CDR3 extends over 15 amino acids. Looked up from germline, CDR1 is SGHDT and CDR2 is YYEEEE. The sample was PBMCs. This sequence was found in a male donor in good health and CMV-seronegative. The chain employs TRBV5-6 and TRBJ2-3; a possible D gene is TRBD1 (5 bases). The CDR3 protein is CASSLQGLSPNTQYF. The DNA for the CDR3 is TGTGCCAGCAGCTTGCAGGGTTTGTCTCCGAATACGCAGTATTTT.